Only a few counts were recorded for the clone carrying this T cell receptor (beta chain). What it binds is not known. V lost 3 bases to trimming and J lost 9 bases; unmatched junction nucleotides: 3. The CDR3 sequence is 13 residues long. Germline CDR1 DFQATT, CDR2 SNEGSKA (reference sequence). Not enrolled were patients with uncontrolled infection, other autoimmune disease, pregnancy or lactation. The sample belongs to a study of T cells in Graves' hyperthyroidism and ophthalmopathy. Study-wide context: The authors collected peripheral blood at initial diagnosis, before any treatment.

Findings of the study overall: Most expanded thyroid clonotypes above 0.001 recurred in blood. Stable hyperthyroidism and ophthalmopathy were separated using 13 V-J signatures.

Amplification of TCR beta CDR3 regions used RNA as the template. The TCR CDR3 was amplified in a first-round RT-PCR using the HTBI primer set. MiXCR, applied by TCRdb to the multiplex PCR reads, yields one record per CDR3 protein. The sample shows 250,000 to 400,000 distinct CDR3 sequences, roughly an eighth of them seen only once. Sequencing used blood. V and J are TRBV20-1 and TRBJ1-6, with 9 positions matching TRBD1. The TCR sequence derives from a middle-aged woman with Graves' ophthalmopathy. The CDR3 region has the DNA TGCAGTGCTAGCGGACAGGGGACTTCACCCCTCCACTTT. Translation gives CSASGQGTSPLHF.